These 26 T cell receptor beta chains were sequenced from one sample in a study of T-cell reconstitution after alpha-beta-depleted transplantation in children. It was with unique molecular identifiers that the TCRbeta library was prepared. TCRdb passed the PCR reads through MiXCR, listing each CDR3 protein once. The sample contains some 500,000 distinct CDR3 sequences, approximately 20% of which appear only once. The sample consisted of PBMCs from the stem cell graft donor, taken from the stem cell graft. These receptors were taken from a human donor who donated a stem cell graft to a child with acute lymphoblastic leukemia.

This clonotype was seen more than once but under ten times. The V and J genes are TRBV20-1 and TRBJ2-7, with TRBD1 matching over 11 bases. The trim removed 4 bases at V and 3 bases at J, leaving 2 bases unmatched. CDR1 and CDR2 from the germline V gene are DFQATT and SNEGSKA (reference sequence). This CDR3 is 13 amino acids long. The CDR3 reads CSATGTGGYEQYF. Here the CDR3 DNA reads TGCAGTGCTACCGGGACAGGGGGCTACGAGCAGTACTTC.

The J gene is TRBJ2-1, the V gene TRBV29-1; 9 bases match TRBD2. The germline V gene encodes CDR1 SQVTM and CDR2 ANQGSEA. The CDR3 is 13 amino acids. The DNA of the CDR3 is TGCAGTACCGGGACTAGCAACTACAATGAGCAGTTCTTC. This sequence encodes CSTGTSNYNEQFF.

The sample holds many counts of this clonotype. The J gene is TRBJ2-7, the V gene TRBV27, with 10 bases that match TRBD2. The CDR3 runs to 14 residues. CDR1 MNHEY and CDR2 SMNVEV come from the germline V gene (reference sequence). Trimming took 2 bases from V and 2 from J; bases not matched to a gene: 0. The CDR3: CASSLLAGAYEQYF. In DNA form, the CDR3 reads TGTGCCAGCAGTTTACTAGCGGGAGCCTACGAGCAGTACTTC.

The V gene is TRBV12-3 or TRBV12-4, the J gene TRBJ2-7; unclear D gene. The V end lost 6 bases, the J end lost 2 bases, and 11 bases lay between the germline ends. This CDR3 contains 13 residues. The DNA of the CDR3 is TGTGCCAGCAGACCTACAGAGGCCTACGAGCAGTACTTC. It specifies CASRPTEAYEQYF.

This clonotype has just one count. The chain's CDR3 is CATSRALDTAPYNEQFF. The CDR3 DNA reads TGTGCCACCAGCAGAGCCCTGGACACCGCCCCCTACAATGAGCAGTTCTTC. The V and J genes are TRBV15 and TRBJ2-1; tentatively, D is TRBD1 (5 bases). The CDR3 contains 17 residues. Germline CDR1 reads LNHNV; CDR2 reads YYDKDF (reference sequence). Trimming took 1 base from V and 2 from J, leaving 15 bases between them.

This clonotype appeared a few times. The V and J genes are TRBV9 and TRBJ2-2; D is uncertain. The germline CDR1 and CDR2 sequences are SGDLS and YYNGEE. This CDR3 has 15 residues. V was trimmed by 3 bases and J by 6 bases, leaving 15 bases between them. The CDR3 protein is CASSGRYSVSGELFF. The DNA for the CDR3 is TGTGCCAGCAGCGGCCGGTACAGTGTCTCCGGGGAGCTGTTTTTT. Full variable domain (rest looked up from reference TRBV9 and TRBJ2-2): DSGVTQTPKHLITATGQRVTLRCSPRSGDLSVYWYQQSLDQGLQFLIQYYNGEERAKGNILERFSAQQFPDLHSELNLSSLELGDSALYFCASSGRYSVSGELFFGEGSRLTVL.

Notes on this clonotype: A read error may explain this, as a much larger clone is one base away. The J gene is TRBJ1-2, the V gene TRBV29-1; D unclear. Germline-derived CDR1 and CDR2 are SQVTM and ANQGSEA. Trimming stripped 4 bases from V and 8 bases from J, with 5 bases between. This CDR3 region has 9 residues. DNA of the CDR3: TGCAGCGTTGGGGAAGGCTACACCTTC. It specifies CSVGEGYTF.

In its sample, this clonotype was seen a few times. The chain employs TRBV27 and TRBJ1-3; D is undetermined. Trimming pared 2 bases from V and 0 bases from J, leaving 11 bases between. From germline, CDR1 is MNHEY and CDR2 SMNVEV (reference sequence). There are 16 residues in the CDR3. The CDR3 coding sequence is TGTGCCAGCAGTTTAATATCGTCCGGCTCTGGAAACACCATATATTTT. Encoded protein: CASSLISSGSGNTIYF.

This clonotype was counted only a few times. The V call is TRBV19, the J call TRBJ1-1, with D uncertain. This CDR3 has 13 amino acids. Per germline, CDR1 LNHDA and CDR2 SQIVND (reference sequence). The ends were cut back, 1 base at V and 6 bases at J, with 9 bases in the middle. CDR3 DNA sequence: TGTGCCAGTAGTATAGCGGGGTACTCTGAAGCTTTCTTT. Protein product: CASSIAGYSEAFF. Full variable domain (outside the CDR3, taken from reference TRBV19 and TRBJ1-1): DGGITQSPKYLFRKEGQNVTLSCEQNLNHDAMYWYRQDPGQGLRLIYYSQIVNDFQKGDIAEGYSVSREKKESFPLTVTSAQKNPTAFYLCASSIAGYSEAFFGQGTRLTVV.

This clonotype occurred many times. The chain has TRBV7-3 and TRBJ2-7; 7 bases map to TRBD1. V was pared by 3 bases and J by 6 bases, with 2 bases of the junction left unmatched. The CDR3 runs 12 residues. CDR1 is SGHTA, CDR2 FQGTGA, per germline. Here the CDR3 reads CASSLTGREQYF. The CDR3 DNA reads as TGTGCCAGCAGCTTGACAGGGCGCGAGCAGTACTTC.

The J gene is TRBJ2-7, the V gene TRBV3-1; possible D gene TRBD1, 5 bases. Trimming cost V 2 bases and J 6 bases, with 17 bases left between them. The V gene's germline CDR1 is LGHDT and CDR2 YNNKEL (reference sequence). The CDR3 length is 15 residues. The CDR3 protein is CASSQLKGSGSEQYF. As DNA, the CDR3 is TGTGCCAGCAGCCAACTCAAGGGGTCGGGTTCCGAGCAGTACTTC.

This clonotype was seen a handful of times. The CDR3 nucleotides read TGTGCCTGGAGTGTACTAGCGAGAACAGGCGAGCAGTACTTC. The encoded protein is CAWSVLARTGEQYF. This chain connects TRBV30 to TRBJ2-7; 7 positions agree with TRBD2. The germline CDR1 and CDR2 sequences are GTSNPN and SVGIG (reference sequence). The CDR3 loop spans 14 amino acids. The V gene end was trimmed by 0 bases and the J gene end by 6 bases; junction bases not matched to a gene: 8.

This clonotype came up a few times. For the CDR3, the DNA is TGTGCCAGCAGCCCGACAGATGATCAGCCCCAGCATTTT. It is translated as CASSPTDDQPQHF. V is TRBV7-8 and J is TRBJ1-5, with D perhaps matching TRBD1 (5 bases). From germline, CDR1 is SGHVS and CDR2 FQNEAQ. V lost 5 bases, J lost 5 bases, and 10 bases lay in between. The CDR3 runs to 13 residues.

The rearrangement uses TRBV5-8 and TRBJ1-5; tentative D call: TRBD1 (6 bases). In germline, CDR1 is SGHTS, CDR2 YDEGEE. Trimming left V 7 bases short and J 0 bases short, with 14 bases between. The CDR3 spans 15 residues. The CDR3 is CASRTQGNSNQPQHF. In nucleotides, the CDR3 is TGTGCCAGCCGAACTCAGGGGAATAGCAATCAGCCCCAGCATTTT.

The rearrangement uses TRBV6-5 and TRBJ1-2; 9 bases align to TRBD1. With V trimmed by 0 bases and J by 6 bases, 8 bases remained unmatched. The germline V gene has CDR1 MNHEY and CDR2 SVGAGI. The CDR3 loop spans 16 amino acids. As DNA, the CDR3 is TGTGCCAGCAGTTACTCTTTAACCGGGACAGGGAATGGCTACACCTTC. It specifies CASSYSLTGTGNGYTF.

The V and J genes are TRBV12-3 or TRBV12-4 and TRBJ1-3, with 11 bases aligning to TRBD1. The CDR3 contains 19 residues. V trimming: 6 bases; J trimming: 1 base; junction bases outside the gene matches: 14. The CDR3 region has the DNA TGTGCCAGCAGAGTTTTAGGTTTCGGACAGGGGGCTTCTGGAAACACCATATATTTT. Translated: CASRVLGFGQGASGNTIYF.

This clonotype was found many times. The chain couples TRBV6-2 or TRBV6-3 to TRBJ2-1, with 8 bases lining up with TRBD2. The germline V gene encodes CDR1 MNHEY and CDR2 SVGEGT. V shed 3 bases, J shed 3 bases, and the junction held 4 bases outside the gene matches. There are 15 residues in the CDR3. The CDR3 region has the DNA TGTGCCAGCAGTTATAGCGGGACGGGCTACAATGAGCAGTTCTTC. As protein: CASSYSGTGYNEQFF.

Ten or more counts support this clonotype. The rearrangement links TRBV6-1 to TRBJ2-1; D gene unclear. CDR3 size: 13 residues. CDR1 MNHNS and CDR2 SASEGT come from the germline V gene. The V and J ends lost 8 bases and 7 bases respectively, with 15 bases between them. CDR3 sequence reads: CASGRSGPNEQFF. DNA for the CDR3: TGTGCCAGCGGGCGATCCGGGCCTAATGAGCAGTTCTTC.

The chain links TRBV5-1 to TRBJ1-1; D remains ambiguous. V was clipped by 3 bases and J by 4 bases, with 16 bases between them. Germline V CDR1 and CDR2: SGHRS, YFSETQ. There are 15 residues in the CDR3. CDR3 region: CASSWGVPGPTEAFF. The CDR3 DNA reads TGCGCCAGCAGCTGGGGAGTCCCTGGGCCCACTGAAGCTTTCTTT.

This clonotype was recorded at least ten times. The rearrangement uses TRBV7-9 and TRBJ1-1; a weak D match, TRBD1 (6 bases). Per the germline V gene, CDR1 is SEHNR and CDR2 is FQNEAQ (reference sequence). Trimming cost V 3 bases and J 2 bases, with 10 bases left between them. The CDR3 totals 14 residues. The CDR3 here is CASSLIGGNTEAFF. The CDR3 DNA reads as TGTGCCAGCAGCTTGATTGGGGGCAACACTGAAGCTTTCTTT.

This chain uses TRBV20-1 with TRBJ2-1, with 8 bases lining up with TRBD2. The CDR3 has 18 residues. Germline lookup yields CDR1 DFQATT and CDR2 SNEGSKA (reference sequence). The CDR3 is CRAPPWAGDPAGGNEQFF. CDR3 sequence (DNA): TGCAGGGCCCCTCCCTGGGCGGGAGACCCGGCGGGGGGCAATGAGCAGTTCTTC.

This clonotype was picked up a small number of times. The chain recombines TRBV7-3 with TRBJ1-1, with 8 bases matching TRBD1. Trimming removed 9 bases from V and 4 bases from J; junction bases left unmatched: 7. This CDR3 has 13 amino acids. Germline V CDR1 and CDR2: SGHTA, FQGTGA. The DNA of the CDR3 is TGTGCCAGTACCACAGGGGGTGGCACTGAAGCTTTCTTT. Translated: CASTTGGGTEAFF.

The chain employs TRBV20-1 and TRBJ1-2, with no clear D. The CDR3 length is 12 residues. Germline loops: CDR1 DFQATT, CDR2 SNEGSKA (reference sequence). Trimming took off 4 bases at V and 8 bases at J, with 14 bases between the two ends. The CDR3 protein is CSAIRRTIGYTF. CDR3 nucleotides: TGCAGTGCTATTCGACGAACTATCGGCTACACCTTC.

The chain is built from TRBV18 and TRBJ1-5, with a weak D call TRBD1 (5 bases). The CDR3 is 15 residues long. Per the germline V gene, CDR1 is KGHSH and CDR2 is LQKENI. Trimming left V 2 bases short and J 2 bases short, with 10 bases between. The CDR3 sequence is CASSPDGGGNQPQHF. The DNA for the CDR3 is TGTGCCAGCTCACCAGATGGAGGGGGCAATCAGCCCCAGCATTTT.

The sample holds many counts of this clonotype. This chain links TRBV7-9 with TRBJ2-1; D ambiguous. V was cut by 1 base and J by 3 bases, with 10 bases left in between. The CDR3 contains 15 residues. Germline loops: CDR1 SEHNR, CDR2 FQNEAQ (reference sequence). The CDR3 reads CASSLGSSGYNEQFF. CDR3 DNA: TGTGCCAGCAGCTTAGGTAGTAGTGGCTACAATGAGCAGTTCTTC. The full variable domain, completed using reference TRBV7-9 and TRBJ2-1, is DTGVSQNPRHKITKRGQNVTFRCDPISEHNRLYWYRQTLGQGPEFLTYFQNEAQLEKSRLLSDRFSAERPKGSFSTLEIQRTEQGDSAMYLCASSLGSSGYNEQFFGPGTRLTVL.

A few counts support this clonotype. The rearrangement uses TRBV20-1 and TRBJ1-2; possibly TRBD1 for D (5 bases). Trimming stripped 2 bases from V and 8 bases from J, with 21 bases between. Looked up from germline, CDR1 is DFQATT and CDR2 is SNEGSKA (reference sequence). The CDR3 runs to 15 residues. In nucleotides, the CDR3 is TGCAGTGCTAGACCTTCGACTACGCCAGGGAAAGGCTACACCTTC. Protein product: CSARPSTTPGKGYTF.